Listed below are T cell receptor beta chains from one sample, sequenced in a study of blood T cell repertoires in COVID-19. Profiled with immunoSEQ multiplex PCR; TCRdb holds only in-frame clones, not every one. The sample lists over 350,000 clones; approximately 91% were seen once. The sample taken for sequencing was PBMCs or T cells enriched from blood (not recorded which). These receptors were collected from a middle-aged woman who had been exposed to COVID-19. Both conserved end residues are part of each CDR3. The D gene is left open where the match is weak. Clone size is stated in some rows and not others, as once, few, many or a class when expanded.

CDR3 protein | CDR3 DNA | J gene | V gene | clone size | D gene
CASSLGSRQGGQPQHF | TGTGCCAGCAGCTTAGGGTCGAGACAGGGAGGTCAGCCCCAGCATTTT | TRBJ1-5 | TRBV7-6 | NA | TRBD1
CATANGKGNQPQHF | TGTGCCACCGCGAACGGGAAAGGCAATCAGCCCCAGCATTTT | TRBJ1-5 | TRBV15 | NA | NA
CATRRTGGNFNYGYTF | TGTGCCACCCGCCGGACAGGGGGGAACTTTAACTATGGCTACACCTTC | TRBJ1-2 | TRBV19 | once | TRBD1
CASSLGQGFNYGYTF | TGTGCCAGCAGCCTAGGACAGGGTTTTAACTATGGCTACACCTTC | TRBJ1-2 | TRBV7-2 | NA | TRBD1
CASSFSGNTGELFF | TGTGCCAGCAGCTTTAGCGGGAACACCGGGGAGCTGTTTTTT | TRBJ2-2 | TRBV7-2 | NA | NA
CASSSNTGELFF | TGTGCCAGCAGTTCCAATACCGGGGAGCTGTTTTTT | TRBJ2-2 | TRBV12-3/TRBV12-4 | NA | NA
CATSDSRDSWESNQPQHF | TGTGCCACCAGTGACTCTAGGGACTCCTGGGAGAGCAATCAGCCCCAGCATTTT | TRBJ1-5 | TRBV24-1 | NA | NA
CASGPPTGRFGTEAFF | TGTGCTAGTGGTCCCCCGACAGGGCGATTCGGAACTGAAGCTTTCTTT | TRBJ1-1 | TRBV12-5 | NA | TRBD1
CASGAIDRDFTEAFF | TGTGCCAGTGGAGCAATTGACAGGGATTTCACTGAAGCTTTCTTT | TRBJ1-1 | TRBV19 | NA | TRBD1
CASSLRDTGYNEQFF | TGTGCCAGCTCACTCCGGGACACCGGGTACAATGAGCAGTTCTTC | TRBJ2-1 | TRBV18 | NA | NA
CSVEIPLGGVRGANVLTF | TGCAGCGTTGAAATCCCCCTGGGGGGGGTAAGGGGGGCCAACGTCCTGACTTTC | TRBJ2-6 | TRBV29-1 | NA | TRBD2
CAWGDRSGTQYF | TGTGCCTGGGGAGACAGGTCGGGGACCCAGTACTTC | TRBJ2-5 | TRBV30 | once | NA
CASSLDTSTTPLHF | TGTGCCAGCAGCCTTGACACGTCTACGACACCCCTCCACTTT | TRBJ1-6 | TRBV7-9 | NA | NA
CAILDSTNEKLFF | TGTGCCATCTTGGACTCAACTAATGAAAAACTGTTTTTT | TRBJ1-4 | TRBV10-3 | NA | NA
CASRSGQADEAFF | TGTGCCAGCAGATCGGGACAGGCGGATGAAGCTTTCTTT | TRBJ1-1 | TRBV5-6 | NA | TRBD1
CASSQAGLAGINEQFF | TGTGCCAGCAGCCAAGCTGGCCTAGCGGGTATCAATGAGCAGTTCTTC | TRBJ2-1 | TRBV14 | NA | TRBD2
CASSYVSGYGYTF | TGCGCCAGCAGCTATGTATCGGGCTATGGCTACACCTTC | TRBJ1-2 | TRBV5-1 | NA | NA
CATQDITRNGYTF | TGTGCCACCCAGGACATCACGAGGAATGGCTACACCTTC | TRBJ1-2 | TRBV19 | NA | NA
CASKREGNEKLFF | TGTGCCAGCAAGCGAGAGGGAAATGAAAAACTGTTTTTT | TRBJ1-4 | TRBV12-3/TRBV12-4 | NA | NA
CASSPFGTGRGQETQYF | TGTGCCAGCTCACCTTTCGGGACAGGGAGGGGACAAGAGACCCAGTACTTC | TRBJ2-5 | TRBV18 | NA | TRBD1
CASSLSGVTGELFF | TGTGCCAGCAGCTTATCAGGGGTCACCGGGGAGCTGTTTTTT | TRBJ2-2 | TRBV7-9 | NA | NA
CASSSFAGASTDTQYF | TGTGCCAGCAGCTCCTTTGCGGGCGCTAGCACAGATACGCAGTATTTT | TRBJ2-3 | TRBV3-1/TRBV3-2 | once | NA
CASSELGGDYGYTF | TGTGCCAGCAGTGAGTTGGGGGGGGACTATGGCTACACCTTC | TRBJ1-2 | TRBV6-1 | few | NA
CASSLGGSTDTQYF | TGCGCCAGCAGCTTGGGAGGGAGCACAGATACGCAGTATTTT | TRBJ2-3 | TRBV5-1 | NA | NA
CASSRQGNQPQHF | TGTGCCAGCAGCCGACAGGGCAATCAGCCCCAGCATTTT | TRBJ1-5 | TRBV3-1/TRBV3-2 | NA | NA
CSVETGLSNQPQHF | TGCAGCGTTGAAACAGGACTAAGCAATCAGCCCCAGCATTTT | TRBJ1-5 | TRBV29-1 | NA | NA
CASGLLRDKRRNYGYTF | TGTGCTAGTGGTTTGCTCCGGGACAAGCGACGAAACTATGGCTACACCTTC | TRBJ1-2 | TRBV12-5 | NA | NA
CASRQGPINYGYTF | TGCGCCAGCAGGCAGGGGCCCATTAACTATGGCTACACCTTC | TRBJ1-2 | TRBV5-1 | NA | NA
CASSPGGWGEAFF | TGTGCCAGCAGTCCAGGGGGATGGGGTGAAGCTTTCTTT | TRBJ1-1 | TRBV6-5 | NA | TRBD1
CASSTDRVDQSQHF | TGTGCCAGCAGTACTGACAGGGTCGATCAGTCCCAGCATTTT | TRBJ1-5 | TRBV25-1 | NA | TRBD1
CASSFGSGGIETQYF | TGCGCCAGCAGCTTCGGTAGCGGGGGTATCGAGACCCAGTACTTC | TRBJ2-5 | TRBV5-1 | NA | TRBD2
CASSEGPGQGATLAKNIQYF | TGTGCCAGCAGCGAGGGACCGGGACAGGGGGCAACATTAGCCAAAAACATTCAGTACTTC | TRBJ2-4 | TRBV6-6 | NA | TRBD1